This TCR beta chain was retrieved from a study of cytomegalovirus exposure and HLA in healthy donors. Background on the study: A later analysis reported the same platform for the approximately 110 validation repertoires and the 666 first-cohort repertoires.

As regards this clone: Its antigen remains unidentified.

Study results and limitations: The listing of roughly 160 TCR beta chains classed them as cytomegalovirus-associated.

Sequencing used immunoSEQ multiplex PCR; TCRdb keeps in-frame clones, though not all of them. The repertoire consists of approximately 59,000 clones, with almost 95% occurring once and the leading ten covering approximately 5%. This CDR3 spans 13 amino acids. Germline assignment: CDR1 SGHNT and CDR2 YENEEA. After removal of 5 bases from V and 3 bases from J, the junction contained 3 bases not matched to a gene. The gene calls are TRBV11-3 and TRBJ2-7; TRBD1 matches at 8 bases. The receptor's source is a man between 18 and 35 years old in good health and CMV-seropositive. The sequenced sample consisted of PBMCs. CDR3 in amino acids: CASSTGTGYEQYF. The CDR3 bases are TGTGCCAGCAGCACCGGGACAGGCTACGAGCAGTACTTC.